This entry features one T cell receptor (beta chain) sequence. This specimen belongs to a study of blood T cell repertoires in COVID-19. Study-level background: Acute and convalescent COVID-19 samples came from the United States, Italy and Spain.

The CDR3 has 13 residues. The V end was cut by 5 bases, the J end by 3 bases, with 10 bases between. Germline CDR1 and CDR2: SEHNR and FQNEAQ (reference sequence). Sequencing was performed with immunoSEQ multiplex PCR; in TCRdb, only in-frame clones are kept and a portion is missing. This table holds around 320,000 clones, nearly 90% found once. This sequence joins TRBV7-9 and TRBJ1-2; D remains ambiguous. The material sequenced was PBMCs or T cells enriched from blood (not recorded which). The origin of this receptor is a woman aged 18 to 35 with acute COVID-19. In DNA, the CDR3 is TGTGCCAGCAGCCCTGAGGGTTACTATGGCTACACCTTC. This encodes CASSPEGYYGYTF. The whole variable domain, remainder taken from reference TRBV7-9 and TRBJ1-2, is DTGVSQNPRHKITKRGQNVTFRCDPISEHNRLYWYRQTLGQGPEFLTYFQNEAQLEKSRLLSDRFSAERPKGSFSTLEIQRTEQGDSAMYLCASSPEGYYGYTFGSGTRLTVV.